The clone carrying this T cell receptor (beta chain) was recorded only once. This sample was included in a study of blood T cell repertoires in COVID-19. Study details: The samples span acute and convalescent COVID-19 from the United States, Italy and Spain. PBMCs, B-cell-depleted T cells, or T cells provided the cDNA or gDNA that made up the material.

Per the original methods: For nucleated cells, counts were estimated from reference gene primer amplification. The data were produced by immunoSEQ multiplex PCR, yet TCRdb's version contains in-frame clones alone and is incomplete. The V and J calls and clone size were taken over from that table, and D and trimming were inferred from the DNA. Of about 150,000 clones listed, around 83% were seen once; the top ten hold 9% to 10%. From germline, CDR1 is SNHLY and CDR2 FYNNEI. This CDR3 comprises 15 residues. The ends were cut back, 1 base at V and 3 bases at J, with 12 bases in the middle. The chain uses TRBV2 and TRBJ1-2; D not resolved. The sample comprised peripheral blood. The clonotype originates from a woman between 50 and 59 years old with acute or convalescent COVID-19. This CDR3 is CASSEGSGAHYGYTF. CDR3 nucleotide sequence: TGTGCCAGCAGTGAAGGGTCGGGTGCCCACTATGGCTACACCTTC.